This is a list of T cell receptor beta chains from one sample in a study of CD8+ T cells in alopecia areata. Data came from immunoSEQ multiplex PCR; TCRdb stores just in-frame clones and leaves some out. The profile shows about 150,000 clones, roughly 48% of them singletons. Material for sequencing was CD4+ T cells sorted from blood. Every receptor here comes from a human donor with alopecia areata. Both conserved end residues are part of each CDR3. Fields, in order: clone size, V gene, D gene, CDR3 protein. The D gene is left open where the match is weak. Clone size is shown for a subset of rows, as once, few, many or a class of expanded clone.

>-|TRBV5-6|-
CASSSQGKPQHF
>-|TRBV7-9|-
CASSLMSTDTQYF
>-|TRBV2|TRBD2
CASSLLAGDGNEQFF
>-|TRBV5-1|-
CASSLSLSSTDTQYF
>-|TRBV5-1|TRBD2
CASSPSGTLYNEQFF
>-|TRBV5-1|-
CASSPFRGTSTDTQYF
>-|TRBV5-1|TRBD2
CASSSGLAGQSSYNEQFF
>-|TRBV10-3|-
CAIRGESQGKLFF
>few|TRBV28|-
CASSLAQPSYEQYF
>-|TRBV30|-
CAWSGQFSNQPQHF
>-|TRBV5-4|-
CASSSTGVKETQYF
>few|TRBV28|TRBD2
CATIPFSGSYNEQFF
>-|TRBV15|-
CATSRDLAGNQPQHF